The 18 T cell receptor beta chains in this list originate from one sample, sequenced in a study of beta chain features in type 1 diabetes. Study-level points and caveats: Moderate but significant shortening of TCRB CDR3s was recorded in all four CD4+ subsets from Type 1 diabetes patients.

TCRB transcripts that were expressed got sequenced, as all of the isolated RNA had been reverse transcribed. Only in-frame clones appear in the TCRdb table, and some are missing; sequencing was by immunoSEQ multiplex PCR. The repertoire consists of some 350,000 clones, with 8.5% to 10% occurring once and the leading ten covering about 0.64%. The antigens of these receptors remain unknown. Sequenced: central memory CD4+ T cells from blood. These receptors were taken from a man aged 25 to 45 with type 1 diabetes.

This clone was picked up many times. The chain is built from TRBV18 and TRBJ1-4; a possible D gene is TRBD1 (6 bases). V lost 4 bases to trimming and J lost 5 bases, with 14 bases between them. The CDR3 is 15 residues long. CDR1 KGHSH and CDR2 LQKENI come from the germline V gene. The DNA for the CDR3 is TGTGCCAGCTCACGGGACCAACAGGGAAATGAAAAACTGTTTTTT. It is translated as CASSRDQQGNEKLFF.

This clone was picked up a small number of times. This chain connects TRBV6-6 to TRBJ1-2; D may be TRBD1 (5 bases). The CDR3 is 14 residues long. V lost 4 bases and J 3 bases, leaving 12 bases between the germline ends. Per germline, CDR1 MNHNY and CDR2 SVGAGI (reference sequence). The CDR3, as DNA: TGTGCCAGCAGTTCGGGGGGTGTTGACTATGGCTACACCTTC. Amino acid sequence: CASSSGGVDYGYTF.

This clone was seen more than once but under ten times. The chain recombines TRBV28 with TRBJ1-2; D call uncertain. The CDR3 loop spans 12 amino acids. V was shortened by 7 bases and J by 5 bases, with 11 bases between the two germline ends. Germline V gene sequence: CDR1 MDHEN, CDR2 SYDVKM. The CDR3 DNA follows: TGTGCCAGCACGCCCGGGGATTATGGCTACACCTTC. Amino acid sequence: CASTPGDYGYTF.

This clone was counted between two and nine times. This chain links TRBV19 with TRBJ2-5; possible D gene TRBD2, 5 bases. The CDR3 sequence is 15 residues long. Germline-derived CDR1 and CDR2 are LNHDA and SQIVND (reference sequence). Between the trimmed V and J ends, which lost 4 bases and 3 bases, there was a span of 15 bases. The CDR3 region has the DNA TGTGCCAGTAGTAACCCCCTAGCTGGGAAAGAGACCCAGTACTTC. Protein: CASSNPLAGKETQYF.

This clone appeared many times. The V gene is TRBV2, the J gene TRBJ2-1; 11 nucleotides align to TRBD1. The V and J ends lost 6 bases and 7 bases, in that order; junction bases with no gene match: 5. Germline-derived CDR1 and CDR2 are SNHLY and FYNNEI. This CDR3 spans 14 amino acids. CDR3 nucleotide sequence: TGTGCCAGCAGAACGGACAGGGGGCCTAATGAGCAGTTCTTC. Translating it yields CASRTDRGPNEQFF.

This clone has just a few counts. The chain combines TRBV7-9 with TRBJ1-6; D gene ambiguous. From germline, CDR1 is SEHNR and CDR2 FQNEAQ (reference sequence). The CDR3 has 12 residues. The V and J ends lost 0 bases and 8 bases respectively, with 2 bases between them. CDR3 in amino acids: CASSLADSPLHF. The CDR3 bases are TGTGCCAGCAGCTTAGCCGATTCACCCCTCCACTTT. Filled out from reference TRBV7-9 and TRBJ1-6, the complete variable domain reads DTGVSQNPRHKITKRGQNVTFRCDPISEHNRLYWYRQTLGQGPEFLTYFQNEAQLEKSRLLSDRFSAERPKGSFSTLEIQRTEQGDSAMYLCASSLADSPLHFGNGTRLTVT.

In this sample, this clone turned up many times. The V call is TRBV7-9, the J call TRBJ2-7; no clear D. CDR3 length equals 13 residues. The ends were cut back, 5 bases at V and 1 base at J, with 9 bases in the middle. In germline, CDR1 is SEHNR, CDR2 FQNEAQ (reference sequence). The CDR3 spells CASSPSRSYEQYF. CDR3 sequence (DNA): TGTGCCAGCAGCCCCTCCCGTTCCTACGAGCAGTACTTC. The full variable domain, its missing parts supplied by reference TRBV7-9 and TRBJ2-7, is DTGVSQNPRHKITKRGQNVTFRCDPISEHNRLYWYRQTLGQGPEFLTYFQNEAQLEKSRLLSDRFSAERPKGSFSTLEIQRTEQGDSAMYLCASSPSRSYEQYFGPGTRLTVT.

This clone appeared many times. The J gene is TRBJ1-2, the V gene TRBV4-1; 8 nucleotides agree with TRBD1. In germline, CDR1 is MGHRA, CDR2 YSYEKL. CDR3 size: 13 residues. Trimming took 4 bases from V and 8 from J; bases not matched to a gene: 6. CDR3 loop: CASSPLTGEGYTF. CDR3 bases: TGCGCCAGCAGCCCCCTGACAGGGGAAGGCTACACCTTC.

J is TRBJ2-3 and V is TRBV7-2; D gene ambiguous. V lost 1 base to trimming and J lost 1 base, with 12 bases between them. This CDR3 comprises 16 residues. CDR1 and CDR2 from the germline V gene are SGHTA and FQGNSA. In DNA form, the CDR3 reads TGTGCCAGCAGCTTAGTAGCAGGAAGGCGCACAGATACGCAGTATTTT. This sequence encodes CASSLVAGRRTDTQYF.

This chain links TRBV7-2 with TRBJ2-3; 7 bases agree with TRBD2. CDR1 SGHTA and CDR2 FQGNSA come from the germline V gene. The J segment lost 2 bases and the V segment lost 8 bases, leaving 7 bases of the junction unmatched. The CDR3 consists of 14 residues. The CDR3 DNA reads TGTGCCAGCGGGCGGGAGTCATTCACAGATACGCAGTATTTT. As protein: CASGRESFTDTQYF.

This chain uses TRBV18 with TRBJ2-1; TRBD1 is a possible D gene (6 bases). V lost 2 bases to trimming and J lost 7 bases, with 21 bases between them. Germline V CDR1 and CDR2: KGHSH, LQKENI. The CDR3 runs to 17 residues. Written as DNA, the CDR3 is TGTGCCAGCTCACCATTGCCCACCCGGGGAAGGGGGAATGAGCAGTTCTTC. Translation: CASSPLPTRGRGNEQFF.

This clone was observed a few times. The CDR3 DNA reads TGCGCCAGCAGCCAAGCGCCCTGGGACACAGATACGCAGTATTTT. Its translation is CASSQAPWDTDTQYF. The rearrangement uses TRBV4-3 and TRBJ2-3; D gene unclear. The CDR3 is 15 residues long. Germline assignment: CDR1 LGHNA and CDR2 YSLEER. V shed 1 base and J shed 2 bases, with 10 bases lying between them.

The chain joins TRBV9 to TRBJ2-1, with 7 positions matching TRBD2. In germline, CDR1 is SGDLS, CDR2 YYNGEE. This CDR3 region has 17 residues. The trim removed 4 bases at V and 6 bases at J, leaving 16 bases unmatched. The CDR3 DNA sequence: TGTGCCAGCAGCCACCCAGAGTGGGAGGGCCGAGTCAATGAGCAGTTCTTC. It codes for CASSHPEWEGRVNEQFF.

This chain links TRBV7-3 with TRBJ2-3; 10 nucleotides align to TRBD1. Trimming took 5 bases from V and 4 from J; bases not matched to a gene: 9. The germline V gene has CDR1 SGHTA and CDR2 FQGTGA. This CDR3 has 16 residues. The CDR3 DNA sequence: TGTGCCAGCAGCCCGGGGACAGGGGTTGGCGCAGATACGCAGTATTTT. Its protein product is CASSPGTGVGADTQYF. Supplemented by reference TRBV7-3 and TRBJ2-3, the full variable domain reads GAGVSQTPSNKVTEKGKYVELRCDPISGHTALYWYRQSLGQGPEFLIYFQGTGAADDSGLPNDRFFAVRPEGSVSTLKIQRTERGDSAVYLCASSPGTGVGADTQYFGPGTRLTVL.

This clone was seen many times. In DNA, the CDR3 is TGTGCCAGCAGCCCAAAGAGGACTAGCACAGATACGCAGTATTTT. Translating gives CASSPKRTSTDTQYF. V and J are TRBV7-2 and TRBJ2-3; a possible D gene is TRBD2 (5 bases). Per the germline V gene, CDR1 is SGHTA and CDR2 is FQGNSA. V dropped 5 bases and J dropped 0 bases, with 12 bases sitting between them. This CDR3 comprises 15 residues.

The J gene is TRBJ2-5, the V gene TRBV2, with D possibly matching TRBD2 (6 bases). Per germline, CDR1 SNHLY and CDR2 FYNNEI. The CDR3 totals 13 residues. Trimming left V 6 bases short and J 4 bases short, with 12 bases between. CDR3: CASSATGGETQYF. The CDR3 DNA reads TGTGCCAGCAGCGCAACCGGGGGAGAGACCCAGTACTTC.

This clone has ten or more counts. Other DNA sequences of this sample code for an identical CDR3. V is TRBV5-4 and J is TRBJ1-1; 9 bases fit TRBD1. The CDR3 totals 14 residues. V lost 4 bases and J lost 1; bases outside the gene matches: 2. Germline loops: CDR1 SGHNT, CDR2 YYREEE (reference sequence). The chain's CDR3 is CASSPGQGNTEAFF. Written as DNA, the CDR3 is TGTGCCAGCAGCCCGGGACAGGGGAACACTGAAGCTTTCTTT.

This clone appeared a few times. The rearrangement joins TRBV4-2 to TRBJ2-2, with TRBD1 identical over 8 bases. This CDR3 contains 16 residues. J lost 4 bases, V lost 0 bases, and 4 bases had no gene match. Germline V gives CDR1 LGHNA, CDR2 YNFKEQ. The CDR3 region has the DNA TGTGCCAGCAGCCAAGACCCAACAGGGGGCACCGGGGAGCTGTTTTTT. Translating it yields CASSQDPTGGTGELFF.